These T cell receptor beta chains were read from a single sample in a study of T cells in Graves' hyperthyroidism and ophthalmopathy. TCRdb processed the multiplex PCR reads anew with MiXCR; each CDR3 protein has one entry. Among around 190,000 distinct CDR3 sequences listed, about a sixth were seen once. Specimen: blood. These receptors originate from a woman in her forties or fifties with Graves' hyperthyroidism. Each CDR3 is given with its conserved first and last residue. D genes are given only for firm matches. Not every row has a clone size; where given, it reads once, few, many or a size class.

size: many
V: TRBV14
J: TRBJ2-7
D: NA
DNA: TGTGCCAGCAGCCCCTTCGCCAACTACGAGCAGTACTTC
CDR3: CASSPFANYEQYF

size: few
V: TRBV20-1
J: TRBJ2-4
D: TRBD2
DNA: TGCAGTGCGGGTGACCTAGCGGGGCCAGCCAAAAACATTCAGTACTTC
CDR3: CSAGDLAGPAKNIQYF

size: many
V: TRBV12-3/TRBV12-4
J: TRBJ2-1
D: NA
DNA: TGTGCTATAGGGGGGAATGAGCAGTTCTTC
CDR3: CAIGGNEQFF

size: NA
V: TRBV11-3
J: TRBJ2-1
D: NA
DNA: TGTGCCAGCAGCTTAGGGCTAGCCCAGAGAGAGCAGTTCTTC
CDR3: CASSLGLAQREQFF

size: many
V: TRBV20-1
J: TRBJ2-7
D: TRBD1
DNA: TGCAGTGCTAGAGATTCATACAGGGGAGAGCAGTACTTC
CDR3: CSARDSYRGEQYF

size: NA
V: TRBV6-5
J: TRBJ2-5
D: NA
DNA: TGTGCCAGCAGTTACTCGGTTAGCGAAGAGACCCAGTACTTC
CDR3: CASSYSVSEETQYF

size: NA
V: TRBV6-2/TRBV6-3
J: TRBJ1-6
D: NA
DNA: TGTGCCAGCAGTTACTCGATTTCCTTAGGGGATTCACCCCTCCACTTT
CDR3: CASSYSISLGDSPLHF

size: many
V: TRBV20-1
J: TRBJ2-7
D: TRBD1
DNA: TGCAGTGCCTTACCTAGTGGACAGGGAAATTACGAGCAGTACTTC
CDR3: CSALPSGQGNYEQYF

size: NA
V: TRBV7-9
J: TRBJ1-1
D: NA
DNA: TGTGCCAGCATACCCGCTCGGGTGTCCGCTTTCTTT
CDR3: CASIPARVSAFF

size: NA
V: TRBV12-3/TRBV12-4
J: TRBJ2-2
D: TRBD1
DNA: TGTGCCAGCAGATTGGGACAGGGGAACACCGGGGAGCTGTTTTTT
CDR3: CASRLGQGNTGELFF

size: NA
V: TRBV29-1
J: TRBJ2-7
D: TRBD1
DNA: TGCAGCGTGACCGGGACAGCTACCTCCTACGAGCAGTACTTC
CDR3: CSVTGTATSYEQYF

size: many
V: TRBV6-6
J: TRBJ1-3
D: NA
DNA: TGTGCCAGCAGTTACTCGCGGGGCCCCTCTGGAAACACCATATATTTT
CDR3: CASSYSRGPSGNTIYF

size: many
V: TRBV11-2
J: TRBJ1-1
D: NA
DNA: TGTGCCAGCAGCTTAGGGTCTGGTTGGCCTACTGAAGCTTTCTTT
CDR3: CASSLGSGWPTEAFF

size: NA
V: TRBV5-1
J: TRBJ2-6
D: NA
DNA: TGCGCCAGCAGTTCGGCTCGAGTACTTCCTGGGGCCAACGTCCTGACTTTC
CDR3: CASSSARVLPGANVLTF

size: many
V: TRBV7-9
J: TRBJ2-2
D: NA
DNA: TGTGCCAGCAGGGGGAACTCGAACACCGGGGAGCTGTTTTTT
CDR3: CASRGNSNTGELFF

size: NA
V: TRBV7-8
J: TRBJ1-2
D: TRBD1
DNA: TGTGCCAGCAGCTTAGGCAGGGGGCTGAACTATGGCTACACCTTC
CDR3: CASSLGRGLNYGYTF

size: NA
V: TRBV19
J: TRBJ2-1
D: TRBD2
DNA: TGTGCCAGTAGTATTAGGACTAGCGGGTACCACAATGAGCAGTTCTTC
CDR3: CASSIRTSGYHNEQFF

size: few
V: TRBV11-3
J: TRBJ2-7
D: TRBD1
DNA: TGTGCCAGCAGCTTAGGGACAGGGGACCACGAGCAGTACTTC
CDR3: CASSLGTGDHEQYF

size: many
V: TRBV20-1
J: TRBJ1-1
D: NA
DNA: TGCAGTGCCCTTGGACCGGGGCGAATGAACACTGAAGCTTTCTTT
CDR3: CSALGPGRMNTEAFF

size: many
V: TRBV2
J: TRBJ2-1
D: NA
DNA: TGTGCCACCCAGGGATTTGAGCAGTTCTTC
CDR3: CATQGFEQFF

size: many
V: TRBV28
J: TRBJ1-5
D: NA
DNA: TGTGCCAGCAGTTTATATGGGCAGGGGTACAATCAGCCCCAGCATTTT
CDR3: CASSLYGQGYNQPQHF

size: NA
V: TRBV19
J: TRBJ1-5
D: NA
DNA: TGTGCCAGTAGTATACTTCCAGACAATCAGCCCCAGCATTTT
CDR3: CASSILPDNQPQHF

size: many
V: TRBV7-9
J: TRBJ2-2
D: TRBD2
DNA: TGTGCCAGCAGCCATAGCGGGAGAGGCGCCGGGGAGCTGTTTTTT
CDR3: CASSHSGRGAGELFF

size: few
V: TRBV5-6
J: TRBJ1-5
D: TRBD1
DNA: TGTGCCAGCAGCTTGGACAGGGGTAACCTTCAGCCCCAGCATTTT
CDR3: CASSLDRGNLQPQHF

size: NA
V: TRBV19
J: TRBJ1-2
D: TRBD1
DNA: TGTGCCAGTAAACGAGGGGGACAACAGGGGTTCAACTATGGCTACACCTTC
CDR3: CASKRGGQQGFNYGYTF

size: few
V: TRBV19
J: TRBJ2-4
D: NA
DNA: TGTGCCAGTAGTATAGGCCCTAGCGTGGGGTCAGCCAAAAACATTCAGTACTTC
CDR3: CASSIGPSVGSAKNIQYF

size: many
V: TRBV18
J: TRBJ2-7
D: TRBD2
DNA: TGTGCCAGCTCACCACCGGGTAGCGGGAGGTACGAGCAGTACTTC
CDR3: CASSPPGSGRYEQYF

size: NA
V: TRBV27
J: TRBJ2-7
D: TRBD2
DNA: TGTGCCAGCAGTTTTTTGCTAGCGGAACCCTACGAGCAGTACTTC
CDR3: CASSFLLAEPYEQYF

size: NA
V: TRBV28
J: TRBJ1-6
D: NA
DNA: TGTGCCAGCTTCGGCAGGGACGTTGAACCCCTCCACTTT
CDR3: CASFGRDVEPLHF

size: many
V: TRBV29-1
J: TRBJ2-3
D: NA
DNA: TGCAGCGTTGAAGTATGGGGGGATACGCAGTATTTT
CDR3: CSVEVWGDTQYF

size: few
V: TRBV19
J: TRBJ2-5
D: NA
DNA: TGTGCCAGTAGTATAACGGGGAACCAAGAGACCCAGTACTTC
CDR3: CASSITGNQETQYF

size: NA
V: TRBV19
J: TRBJ1-1
D: TRBD1
DNA: TGTGCCAGCGTCCGGGACAGGGGGCGCGGAACTGAAGCTTTCTTT
CDR3: CASVRDRGRGTEAFF

size: many
V: TRBV24-1
J: TRBJ2-1
D: TRBD2
DNA: TGTGCCACCAGTGATTGGCCTAGCGGGACCAATGAGCAGTTCTTC
CDR3: CATSDWPSGTNEQFF

size: few
V: TRBV6-2/TRBV6-3
J: TRBJ2-7
D: TRBD1
DNA: TGTGCCAGCACCACAAAACAGGGGATGGGCTACGAGCAGTACTTC
CDR3: CASTTKQGMGYEQYF

size: NA
V: TRBV14
J: TRBJ1-2
D: TRBD1
DNA: TGTGCCAGCAGCCAAGATCTCAGGGGGAGCTATGGCTACACCTTC
CDR3: CASSQDLRGSYGYTF

size: NA
V: TRBV12-3/TRBV12-4
J: TRBJ2-7
D: TRBD2
DNA: TGTGCCAGCAGCCAAGGGGTGACTAGCAACGGAAACGAGCAGTACTTC
CDR3: CASSQGVTSNGNEQYF

size: NA
V: TRBV28
J: TRBJ2-3
D: TRBD2
DNA: TGTGCCAGCAGTTTGCCTAGCGGGAGCGCAGATACGCAGTATTTT
CDR3: CASSLPSGSADTQYF

size: NA
V: TRBV13
J: TRBJ2-1
D: NA
DNA: TGTGCCAGCAGCCAGCCTCGAGCTGGGTATGGAGAGTTCTTC
CDR3: CASSQPRAGYGEFF